This T cell receptor (beta chain) was identified in a study of blood T cell repertoires in COVID-19 (dated by TCRdb to about 2020). For context, the study as a whole: Collaborator samples came from the United States, Italy and Spain and covered acute and convalescent phases of COVID-19. A freely available public database, intended as a resource for researchers studying the immune response to SARS-CoV-2, is where the repertoires were released. The material from the prospective study consisted of cDNA or gDNA derived from T cells, B-cell-depleted T cells, or PBMCs. Samples were obtained from the ongoing ImmuneRACE study (first 160 participants) and from over 1,000 subjects provided by 6 global collaborators. Where available, HLA class I and class II types were obtained from metadata supplied by the sample provider rather than from assay-based typing. Sample metadata almost always included a de-identified subject ID, COVID-19 status, age in years and sex. The dataset comprised deeply sampled blood TCRbeta repertoires from subjects exposed to, actively infected with, or recovered from COVID-19.

A word on this clone: Its binding antigen is unknown. No base quality values were provided; no much bigger clone lies one nucleotide off.

TCRbeta CDR3 regions were amplified from genomic DNA using the immunoSEQ Assay, a bias-controlled multiplex PCR. Turning to the authors' computational methods: The number of nucleated cells in each sample was estimated by amplification of reference gene primers within the assay. Sequence reads were collapsed and filtered to measure the absolute abundance of every unique TCRbeta CDR3 rearrangement. Productive Simpson clonality was computed per sample as the square root of Simpson's diversity index over productive rearrangements. Drawn from immuneACCESS, this table holds only the in-frame rearrangements with V and J called that TCRdb kept. Clones are partly lost; checked studies trace under half to an unresolved V gene and leave the rest unexplained. The V and J calls and clone size were taken over from that table, and D and trimming were inferred from the DNA. This sample has more than 150,000 clones in its table, and around 84% of those were observed once. The ten largest clones take up 5.5% to 7% of the sample.

What the research found in general, with its limitations: Clinical and demographic metadata were provided uncurated, with the amount varying by source and participant.

Whole blood was collected in K2EDTA tubes by collaborating institutions according to the institutions' own protocols. Collaborator samples were shipped for TCRbeta analysis as frozen whole blood, isolated PBMCs, or DNA extracted from either sample type. There are 15 amino acids in the CDR3, from cysteine to phenylalanine inclusive. Of all the DNA, just the CDR3 is kept, 45 bases in frame from base 1. Trimming takes 5 bases from V and 2 bases from J, and the germline ends sit 16 bases apart. The germline V gene yields SGHVS for CDR1 and FQNEAQ for CDR2. Sample: peripheral blood. The receptor was derived from a man over 45 with active or convalescent COVID-19. The sequence links TRBV7-8 to TRBJ2-7; a weak D assignment points to TRBD1 (7 bases agree). The nucleotide sequence is given as TGTGCCAGCAGCGCAGCCGGAGGGACAGCCTACGAGCAGTACTTC. This yields the protein CASSAAGGTAYEQYF.